A selection of T cell receptor beta chains follows, all from one sample in a study of post-analysis software for immune sequencing data. MiXCR was run by TCRdb on the PCR reads, yielding one entry per CDR3 protein. The data hold roughly 870,000 distinct CDR3 sequences, with 53% observed a single time. Sequencing was performed on blood. These receptors originate from a girl aged 5-17 years with multiple sclerosis. Each CDR3 is given without its conserved first and last residue. Each record gives: CDR3 protein, V gene, clone size, J gene. Part of the rows lack a size; the others show once, few, many or a class for expanded clones.

CDR3aa: ASSLEAPLAGMLGGQETQY; v_gene: TRBV12-3/TRBV12-4; abundance: NA; j_gene: TRBJ2-5
CDR3aa: ASSLGERINEKLF; v_gene: TRBV5-1; abundance: NA; j_gene: TRBJ1-4
CDR3aa: ASSQEGQGNYEQY; v_gene: TRBV14; abundance: NA; j_gene: NA
CDR3aa: ASRETGARAYNEQF; v_gene: TRBV5-5; abundance: NA; j_gene: TRBJ2-1
CDR3aa: SVSTGLETQY; v_gene: TRBV29-1; abundance: few; j_gene: TRBJ2-5
CDR3aa: ASSQGYRVSYNEQF; v_gene: TRBV4-1; abundance: few; j_gene: TRBJ2-1
CDR3aa: ASSYGTSGGTQY; v_gene: TRBV5-1; abundance: NA; j_gene: TRBJ2-3
CDR3aa: SVVRAGGPYTQY; v_gene: TRBV29-1; abundance: NA; j_gene: TRBJ2-3
CDR3aa: ASSLGQQSYEQY; v_gene: TRBV7-9; abundance: NA; j_gene: NA
CDR3aa: ASTASYNEQF; v_gene: TRBV6-2/TRBV6-3; abundance: NA; j_gene: NA
CDR3aa: ASSLVGGAGYEQY; v_gene: TRBV5-6; abundance: NA; j_gene: TRBJ2-7
CDR3aa: ASSPYRLGANYGYT; v_gene: TRBV27; abundance: NA; j_gene: TRBJ1-2
CDR3aa: ASSLRGRGRGEQY; v_gene: TRBV7-3; abundance: NA; j_gene: TRBJ2-7
CDR3aa: ASSLGGVGNQPQH; v_gene: TRBV5-1; abundance: few; j_gene: TRBJ1-5
CDR3aa: ASSISGRASDTQY; v_gene: TRBV7-9; abundance: NA; j_gene: TRBJ2-3
CDR3aa: ASSSRGSGRTRNYYEQY; v_gene: TRBV21-1; abundance: few; j_gene: TRBJ2-7
CDR3aa: ASSWEAGGPNIQY; v_gene: TRBV5-1; abundance: NA; j_gene: TRBJ2-4
CDR3aa: ASSMGQGPNEKLF; v_gene: TRBV5-8; abundance: NA; j_gene: TRBJ1-4
CDR3aa: ASSLVAWIDTEAF; v_gene: TRBV5-5; abundance: NA; j_gene: TRBJ1-1
CDR3aa: ASSFLGEDGKTQY; v_gene: TRBV7-9; abundance: NA; j_gene: TRBJ2-5
CDR3aa: ASSLDRGRLYGYT; v_gene: TRBV12-3/TRBV12-4; abundance: NA; j_gene: TRBJ1-2
CDR3aa: ASSFRSNSNQPQH; v_gene: TRBV27; abundance: NA; j_gene: TRBJ1-5
CDR3aa: ASSLAGDRQPQH; v_gene: TRBV5-1; abundance: NA; j_gene: TRBJ1-5
CDR3aa: AIRGNTYEQY; v_gene: TRBV10-3; abundance: NA; j_gene: TRBJ2-7
CDR3aa: ASRQTGGWMDEQF; v_gene: TRBV7-2; abundance: once; j_gene: TRBJ2-1
CDR3aa: ASSPQATSGYNEQF; v_gene: TRBV7-8; abundance: NA; j_gene: TRBJ2-1
CDR3aa: ASSWGQVSGAF; v_gene: TRBV7-9; abundance: NA; j_gene: TRBJ1-1
CDR3aa: ASSPILRGTNEQF; v_gene: TRBV12-3/TRBV12-4; abundance: NA; j_gene: TRBJ2-1
CDR3aa: SARQGVAWNEQY; v_gene: TRBV20-1; abundance: few; j_gene: TRBJ2-7
CDR3aa: ASSPGPHEQY; v_gene: TRBV28; abundance: few; j_gene: TRBJ2-7
CDR3aa: ASSQEPGNEQF; v_gene: TRBV4-2; abundance: few; j_gene: TRBJ2-1
CDR3aa: SVETGTYEQY; v_gene: TRBV29-1; abundance: NA; j_gene: TRBJ2-7
CDR3aa: ASSLDRNSYEQY; v_gene: TRBV12-3/TRBV12-4; abundance: few; j_gene: TRBJ2-7
CDR3aa: ASSTRDTVKETQY; v_gene: TRBV5-1; abundance: NA; j_gene: TRBJ2-5
CDR3aa: AISESGLSYTDTQY; v_gene: TRBV10-3; abundance: few; j_gene: TRBJ2-3
CDR3aa: ASSFGTGFADTQY; v_gene: TRBV7-3; abundance: NA; j_gene: TRBJ2-3
CDR3aa: ASSGRGGAGEQY; v_gene: TRBV7-8; abundance: NA; j_gene: TRBJ2-7
CDR3aa: ASSPASNNEQF; v_gene: TRBV7-3; abundance: NA; j_gene: TRBJ2-1
CDR3aa: SASEGNYGYT; v_gene: TRBV20-1; abundance: few; j_gene: TRBJ1-2
CDR3aa: ASSVTIGGTQETQY; v_gene: TRBV6-1; abundance: few; j_gene: TRBJ2-5
CDR3aa: ASSLGLADAKNIQY; v_gene: TRBV5-1; abundance: few; j_gene: TRBJ2-4